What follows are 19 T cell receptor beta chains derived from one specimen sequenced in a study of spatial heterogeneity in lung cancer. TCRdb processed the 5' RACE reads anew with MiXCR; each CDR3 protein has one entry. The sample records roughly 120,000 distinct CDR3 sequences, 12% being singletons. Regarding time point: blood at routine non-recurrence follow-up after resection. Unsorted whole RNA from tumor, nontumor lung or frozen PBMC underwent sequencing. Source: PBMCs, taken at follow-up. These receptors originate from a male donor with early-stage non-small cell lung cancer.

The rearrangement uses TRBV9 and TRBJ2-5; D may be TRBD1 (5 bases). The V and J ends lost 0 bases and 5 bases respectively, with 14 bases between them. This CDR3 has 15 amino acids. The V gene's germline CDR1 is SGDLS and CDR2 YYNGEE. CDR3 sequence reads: CASSVAWAGLETQYF. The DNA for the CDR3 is TGTGCCAGCAGCGTAGCGTGGGCAGGGCTCGAGACCCAGTACTTC.

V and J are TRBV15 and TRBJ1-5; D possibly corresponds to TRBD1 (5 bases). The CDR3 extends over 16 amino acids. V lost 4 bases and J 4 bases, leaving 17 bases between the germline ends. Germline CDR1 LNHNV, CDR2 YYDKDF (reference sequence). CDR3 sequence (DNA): TGTGCCACCAGCAATAAACTCGGGGGAAAGAATCAGCCCCAGCATTTT. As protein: CATSNKLGGKNQPQHF.

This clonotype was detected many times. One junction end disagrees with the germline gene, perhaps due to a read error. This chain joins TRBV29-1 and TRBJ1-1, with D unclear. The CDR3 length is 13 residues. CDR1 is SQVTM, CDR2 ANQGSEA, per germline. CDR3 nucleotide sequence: TGCAGCGGTGAAGCCCAGACGAACACTGAAGCTTTCTTT. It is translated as CSGEAQTNTEAFF.

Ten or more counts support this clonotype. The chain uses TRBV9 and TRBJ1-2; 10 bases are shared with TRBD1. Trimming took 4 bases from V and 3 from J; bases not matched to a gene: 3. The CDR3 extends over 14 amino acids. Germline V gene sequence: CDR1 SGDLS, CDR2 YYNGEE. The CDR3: CASSTTGGYYGYTF. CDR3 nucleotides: TGTGCCAGCAGCACGACAGGGGGCTACTATGGCTACACCTTC. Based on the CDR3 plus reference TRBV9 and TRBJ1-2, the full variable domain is DSGVTQTPKHLITATGQRVTLRCSPRSGDLSVYWYQQSLDQGLQFLIQYYNGEERAKGNILERFSAQQFPDLHSELNLSSLELGDSALYFCASSTTGGYYGYTFGSGTRLTVV.

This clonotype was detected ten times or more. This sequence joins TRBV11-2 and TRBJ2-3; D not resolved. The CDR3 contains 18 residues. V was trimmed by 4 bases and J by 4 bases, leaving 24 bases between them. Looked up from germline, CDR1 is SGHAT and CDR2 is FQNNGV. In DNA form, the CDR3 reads TGTGCCAGCAGCTCCCGACCCCCCAGCGCGACCCCCCCAGATACGCAGTATTTT. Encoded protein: CASSSRPPSATPPDTQYF.

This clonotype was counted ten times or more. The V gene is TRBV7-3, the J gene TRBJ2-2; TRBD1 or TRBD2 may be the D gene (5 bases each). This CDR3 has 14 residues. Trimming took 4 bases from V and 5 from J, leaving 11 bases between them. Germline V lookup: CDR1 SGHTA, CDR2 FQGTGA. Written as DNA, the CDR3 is TGTGCCAGCAGCTGGGGGACGGGGACCGGGGAGCTGTTTTTT. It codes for CASSWGTGTGELFF.

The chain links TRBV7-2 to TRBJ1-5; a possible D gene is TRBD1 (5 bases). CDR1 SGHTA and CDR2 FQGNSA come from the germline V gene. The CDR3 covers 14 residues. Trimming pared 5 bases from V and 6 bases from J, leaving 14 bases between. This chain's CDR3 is CASSLSRVAQPQHF. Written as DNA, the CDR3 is TGTGCCAGCAGCCTAAGCAGGGTAGCTCAGCCCCAGCATTTT.

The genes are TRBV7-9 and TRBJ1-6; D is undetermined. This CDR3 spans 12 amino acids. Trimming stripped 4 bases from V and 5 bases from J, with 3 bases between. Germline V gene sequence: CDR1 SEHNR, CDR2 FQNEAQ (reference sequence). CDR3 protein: CASSSNNSPLHF. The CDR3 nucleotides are TGTGCCAGCAGCTCGAATAATTCACCCCTCCACTTT.

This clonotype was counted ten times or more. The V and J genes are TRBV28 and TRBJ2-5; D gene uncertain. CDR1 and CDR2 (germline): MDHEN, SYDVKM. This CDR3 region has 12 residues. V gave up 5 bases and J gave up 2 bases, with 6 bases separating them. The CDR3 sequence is CASSGIQETQYF. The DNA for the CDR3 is TGTGCCAGCAGTGGGATTCAAGAGACCCAGTACTTC. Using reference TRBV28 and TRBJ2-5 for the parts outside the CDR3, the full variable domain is DVKVTQSSRYLVKRTGEKVFLECVQDMDHENMFWYRQDPGLGLRLIYFSYDVKMKEKGDIPEGYSVSREKKERFSLILESASTNQTSMYLCASSGIQETQYFGPGTRLLVL.

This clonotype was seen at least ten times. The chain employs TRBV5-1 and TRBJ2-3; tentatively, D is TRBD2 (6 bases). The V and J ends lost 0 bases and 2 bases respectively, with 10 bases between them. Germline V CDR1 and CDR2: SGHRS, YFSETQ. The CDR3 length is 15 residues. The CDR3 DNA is TGCGCCAGCAGCTTGGTACTAGCTTACACAGATACGCAGTATTTT. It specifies CASSLVLAYTDTQYF.

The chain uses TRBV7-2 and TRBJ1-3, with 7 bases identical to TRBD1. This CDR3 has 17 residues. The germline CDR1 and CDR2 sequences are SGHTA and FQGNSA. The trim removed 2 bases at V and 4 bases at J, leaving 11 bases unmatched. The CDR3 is CASSLRMTGFTGNTIYF. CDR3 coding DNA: TGTGCCAGCAGCTTAAGAATGACAGGGTTTACCGGAAACACCATATATTTT. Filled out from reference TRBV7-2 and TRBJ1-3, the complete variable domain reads GAGVSQSPSNKVTEKGKDVELRCDPISGHTALYWYRQSLGQGLEFLIYFQGNSAPDKSGLPSDRFSAERTGGSVSTLTIQRTQQEDSAVYLCASSLRMTGFTGNTIYFGEGSWLTVV.

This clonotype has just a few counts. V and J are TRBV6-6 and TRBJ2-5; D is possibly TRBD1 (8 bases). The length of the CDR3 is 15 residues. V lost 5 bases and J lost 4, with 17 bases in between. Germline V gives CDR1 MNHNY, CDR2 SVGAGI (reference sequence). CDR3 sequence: CASSPTGEGGETQYF. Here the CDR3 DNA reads TGTGCCAGCAGTCCGACAGGGGAGGGAGGAGAGACCCAGTACTTC.

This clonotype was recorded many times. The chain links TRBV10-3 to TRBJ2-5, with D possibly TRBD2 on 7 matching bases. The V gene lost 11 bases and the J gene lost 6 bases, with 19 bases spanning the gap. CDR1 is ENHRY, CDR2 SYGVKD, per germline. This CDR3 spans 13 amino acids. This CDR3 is CASTEAGAQTQYF. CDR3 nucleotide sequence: TGTGCCTCGACCGAGGCGGGGGCACAGACCCAGTACTTC.

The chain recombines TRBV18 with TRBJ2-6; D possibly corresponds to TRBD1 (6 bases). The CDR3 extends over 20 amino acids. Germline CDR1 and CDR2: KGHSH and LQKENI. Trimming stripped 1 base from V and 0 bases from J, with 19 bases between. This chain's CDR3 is CASSPRSSATGTSGANVLTF. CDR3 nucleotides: TGTGCCAGCTCACCACGGTCGTCGGCGACAGGAACCTCTGGGGCCAACGTCCTGACTTTC.

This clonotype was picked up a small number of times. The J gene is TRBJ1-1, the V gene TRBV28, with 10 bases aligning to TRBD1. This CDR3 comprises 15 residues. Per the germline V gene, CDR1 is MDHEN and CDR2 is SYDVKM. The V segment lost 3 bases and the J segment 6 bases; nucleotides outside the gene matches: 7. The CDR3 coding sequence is TGTGCCAGCAGTTTGGGTCGACAGGGGGCGGCTGAAGCTTTCTTT. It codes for CASSLGRQGAAEAFF. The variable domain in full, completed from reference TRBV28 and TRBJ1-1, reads DVKVTQSSRYLVKRTGEKVFLECVQDMDHENMFWYRQDPGLGLRLIYFSYDVKMKEKGDIPEGYSVSREKKERFSLILESASTNQTSMYLCASSLGRQGAAEAFFGQGTRLTVV.

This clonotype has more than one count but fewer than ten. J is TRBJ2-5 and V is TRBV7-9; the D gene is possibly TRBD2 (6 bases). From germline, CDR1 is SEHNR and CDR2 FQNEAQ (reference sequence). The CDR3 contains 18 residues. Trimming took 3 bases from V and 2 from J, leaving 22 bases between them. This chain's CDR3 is CASSFGPGGWQRQETQYF. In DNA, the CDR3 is TGTGCCAGCAGCTTCGGCCCCGGGGGATGGCAGCGGCAAGAGACCCAGTACTTC.

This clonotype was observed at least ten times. CDR3 nucleotides: TGCAGCGTTGCGAAGGGGACCGGGCTTCACGAGCAGTACTTC. It encodes CSVAKGTGLHEQYF. The chain combines TRBV29-1 with TRBJ2-7; D could derive from TRBD1 or TRBD2 (5 bases each). Germline V gene sequence: CDR1 SQVTM, CDR2 ANQGSEA. The length of the CDR3 is 14 residues. Trimming shortened V by 4 bases and J by 5 bases, and 18 bases separated the two germline ends.

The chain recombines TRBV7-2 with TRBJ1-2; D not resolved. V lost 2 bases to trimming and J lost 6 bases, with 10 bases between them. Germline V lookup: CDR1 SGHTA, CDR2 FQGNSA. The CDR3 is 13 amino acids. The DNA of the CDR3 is TGTGCCAGCAGCTTATATTCCGAGGATGGCTACACCTTC. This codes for CASSLYSEDGYTF.

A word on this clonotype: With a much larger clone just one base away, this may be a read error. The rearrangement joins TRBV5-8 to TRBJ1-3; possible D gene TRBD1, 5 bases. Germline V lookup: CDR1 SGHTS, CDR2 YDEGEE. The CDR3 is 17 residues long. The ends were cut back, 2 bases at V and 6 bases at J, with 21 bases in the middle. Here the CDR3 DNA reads TGTGCCAGCAGCTTTGGGCAGGGAAGATTTCGTGAAAACACCATATATTTT. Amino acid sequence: CASSFGQGRFRENTIYF.